This T cell receptor beta chain stems from a study of blood T cells in healthy people across ages. Study overall: T cells yielded about one barcoded beta molecule per two cells through template switching.

The CDR3 is 12 amino acids. Germline V gives CDR1 DFQATT, CDR2 SNEGSKA (reference sequence). V shed 6 bases, J shed 5 bases, and the junction held 3 bases outside the gene matches. For the second PCR, which ran for 7 to 11 cycles, a sample-barcoded 5' primer and a J-beta primer mix were used. TCRdb re-derived calls from the 5' RACE reads in MiXCR, one entry per CDR3 protein. This sample has about 1.6 million distinct CDR3 sequences, with 30% to 40% found just once. This clonotype has only a few counts. The sequence came from a woman aged 25-40 years in good health. The source material was blood. The chain carries TRBV20-1 and TRBJ2-4, with 8 bases aligning to TRBD2. The chain's CDR3 is CSAGLAQNIQYF. The CDR3 coding sequence is TGCAGTGCAGGACTAGCACAAAACATTCAGTACTTC.